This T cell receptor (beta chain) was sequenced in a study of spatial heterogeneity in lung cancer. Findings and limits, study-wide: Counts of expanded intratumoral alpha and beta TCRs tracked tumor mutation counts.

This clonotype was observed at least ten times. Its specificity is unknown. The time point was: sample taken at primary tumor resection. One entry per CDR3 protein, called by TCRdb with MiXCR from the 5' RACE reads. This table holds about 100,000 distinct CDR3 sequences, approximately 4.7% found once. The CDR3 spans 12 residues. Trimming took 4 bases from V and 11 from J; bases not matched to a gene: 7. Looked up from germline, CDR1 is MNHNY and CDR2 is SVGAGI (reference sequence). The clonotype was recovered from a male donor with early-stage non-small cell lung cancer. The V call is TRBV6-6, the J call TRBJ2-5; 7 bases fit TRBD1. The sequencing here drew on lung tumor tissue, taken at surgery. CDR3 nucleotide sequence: TGTGCCAGCAGTTCGCCCACAGGGGCGCAGTACTTC. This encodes CASSSPTGAQYF.